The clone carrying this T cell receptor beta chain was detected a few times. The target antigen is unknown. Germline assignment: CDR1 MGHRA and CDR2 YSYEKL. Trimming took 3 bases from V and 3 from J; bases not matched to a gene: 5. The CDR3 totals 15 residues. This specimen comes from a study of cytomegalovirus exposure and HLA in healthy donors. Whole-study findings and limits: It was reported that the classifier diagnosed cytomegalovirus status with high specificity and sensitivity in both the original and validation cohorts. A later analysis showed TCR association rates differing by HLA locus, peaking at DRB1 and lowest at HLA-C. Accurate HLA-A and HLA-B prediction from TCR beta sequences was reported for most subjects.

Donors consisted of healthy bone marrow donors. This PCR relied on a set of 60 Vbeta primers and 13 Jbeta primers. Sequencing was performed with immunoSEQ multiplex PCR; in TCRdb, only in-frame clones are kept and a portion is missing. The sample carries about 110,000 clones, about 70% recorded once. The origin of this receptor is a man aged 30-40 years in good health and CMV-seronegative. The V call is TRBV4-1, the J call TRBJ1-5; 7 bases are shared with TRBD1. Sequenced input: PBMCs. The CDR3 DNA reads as TGCGCCAGCAGCCACACAGACAGGGACAATCAGCCCCAGCATTTT. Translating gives CASSHTDRDNQPQHF.